This TCR beta chain was observed in a study of CD8 T cells in Susac syndrome. For the study at large: Clinically active disease was present in about six of the sequenced Susac syndrome patients. Under ten of these patients were in remission. Study results and caveats: A relatively small number of individuals underwent TCR sequencing and HLA analysis.

The authors reverse transcribed roughly 0.5 to 1 ug RNA with random hexamers. The TCR beta CDR3 was amplified by immunoSEQ multiplex PCR across 54 Vbeta, 13 Jbeta. MiXCR, run by TCRdb on the immunoSEQ multiplex PCR reads, gives a single entry per CDR3 protein. Seen here are approximately 210,000 distinct CDR3 sequences, roughly 93% observed once, and the top ten hold approximately 0.15%. In the case of this clonotype: The antigen is undetermined.

What was sequenced was CD4+ T cells from PBMCs. The sequence was collected from a human donor with Susac syndrome.

The CDR3 here is CASSSSGTGVYEQYF. CDR3 DNA sequence: TGTGCCAGCAGTTCCTCCGGGACAGGGGTCTACGAGCAGTACTTC. V and J are TRBV28 and TRBJ2-7, with 10 bases that match TRBD1. The CDR3 contains 15 residues. Unmatched junction bases numbered 6, after V lost 4 bases and J lost 3 bases. Germline V lookup: CDR1 MDHEN, CDR2 SYDVKM.